This TCR beta chain was captured by sequencing in a study of OX40 agonist ivuxolimab in advanced cancers. Turning to the study itself: Allowance was made for prior anti-PD-1, anti-PD-L1 or anti-CTLA-4 therapy, and around 44% had some. Study findings and constraints: Still undetermined is the antigen specificity of the expanded peripheral T cells. Fewer expanded clones were found on average in CD4+ than in CD8+ T cells.

This CDR3 is 15 amino acids long. J was trimmed by 0 bases and V by 4 bases; bases with no gene match: 4. Germline V lookup: CDR1 SGHRS, CDR2 YFSETQ. As to this clone: The antigen remains undetermined.

TCRdb's table, derived via immunoSEQ multiplex PCR, lists solely in-frame clones and lacks some. The table records tens of thousands of clones, roughly 80% of them present only once. The chain employs TRBV5-1 and TRBJ2-1; 7 bases fit TRBD1. The sequence derives from an adult with an advanced solid tumor such as melanoma, head and neck, liver or kidney cancer. The sample here was CD4+ or CD8+ T cells sorted from blood, taken in a trial of the OX40 agonist ivuxolimab. CDR3 DNA sequence: TGCGCCAGCAGCCGGGACAGCAGCTCCTACAATGAGCAGTTCTTC. This codes for CASSRDSSSYNEQFF. Looking up the rest from reference TRBV5-1 and TRBJ2-1 gives the full variable domain: KAGVTQTPRYLIKTRGQQVTLSCSPISGHRSVSWYQQTPGQGLQFLFEYFSETQRNKGNFPGRFSGRQFSNSRSEMNVSTLELGDSALYLCASSRDSSSYNEQFFGPGTRLTVL.